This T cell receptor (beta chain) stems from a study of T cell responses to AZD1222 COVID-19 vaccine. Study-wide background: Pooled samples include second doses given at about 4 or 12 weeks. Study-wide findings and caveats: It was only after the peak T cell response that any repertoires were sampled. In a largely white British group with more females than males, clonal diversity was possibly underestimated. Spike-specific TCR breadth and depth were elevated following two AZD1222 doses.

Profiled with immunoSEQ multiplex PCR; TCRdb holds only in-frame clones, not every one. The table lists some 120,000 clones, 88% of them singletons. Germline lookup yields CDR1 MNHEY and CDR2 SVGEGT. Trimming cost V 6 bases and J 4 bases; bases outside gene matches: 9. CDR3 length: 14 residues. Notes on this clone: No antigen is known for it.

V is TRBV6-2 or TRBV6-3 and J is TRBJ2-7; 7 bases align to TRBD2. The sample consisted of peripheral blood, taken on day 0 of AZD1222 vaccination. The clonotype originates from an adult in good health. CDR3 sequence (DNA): TGTGCCAGCAGACCTCTAGCGGACCCTTACGAGCAGTACTTC. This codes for CASRPLADPYEQYF.